The T cell receptor beta chain described here comes from a study of identical twins. Study-wide results and limits: Models underestimated TCR alpha sharing (out-of-frame) in monozygotic twins.

TCRdb processed the 5' RACE reads anew with MiXCR; each CDR3 protein has one entry. This table holds about 890,000 distinct CDR3 sequences, 9% to 15% found once. Points on this clonotype: The antigen is unknown.

Germline V CDR1 and CDR2: LGHDT, YNNKEL (reference sequence). The CDR3 has 20 residues. J was trimmed by 0 bases and V by 4 bases; bases with no gene match: 16. These data were also filed under a second study, of yellow fever vaccine responses in identical twins.

This sequence joins TRBV3-1 and TRBJ2-1; TRBD2 matches 9 bases. Sequenced sample: PBMCs. The receptor was isolated from a woman aged 18-35 years in good health. The CDR3: CASSRPLAGEPRISYNEQFF. In DNA form, the CDR3 reads TGTGCCAGCAGCCGCCCCTTAGCGGGAGAGCCCCGGATCTCCTACAATGAGCAGTTCTTC.